Included here is one T cell receptor (beta chain) sequence, with context. The antigen it recognizes is unknown. There are no base qualities to consult, and no much larger clone falls within one base. This specimen's time point label, interpreted: pre-transplant. Unstimulated PBMCs, after thawing, were stained for CD3, CD4 and CD8 and then FACS-sorted into CD3+CD4+ and CD3+CD8+ populations. Each of the 8 studied subjects was randomized to immunosuppression withdrawal. The Qiagen DNeasy Blood and Tissue Kit was used for isolation of genomic DNA. High-throughput TCRbeta CDR3 sequencing of frozen genomic DNA was performed by immunoSEQ, with PCR amplification, mapping, bias correction and internal controls included. The authors' pipeline ran thus. Only productive rearrangements were retained, and each unique TCRbeta sequence was defined by its CDR3 nucleotide sequence together with its V and J gene. Donor-reactive sequences required at least 5-fold expansion in CFSE-low cells versus unstimulated pre-transplant cells and at least 0.01% frequency. To ensure at least 90% detection power, minimum frequency thresholds were set for each subject based on that subject's lowest-template unstimulated sample. Jensen-Shannon divergence between the top 1000 TCRbeta sequences after and before transplant was used to measure repertoire turnover. Changes in detection of donor-reactive sequences were assessed with two-sided Fisher's exact tests. Sourced from immuneACCESS, this table was stored by TCRdb with only in-frame sequences that have V and J called. A share of the clones is absent; for the studies checked, an unresolved V gene accounts for under half, and the remainder has no known explanation. V, J and clone size are taken as reported in that table, and D and trimming were inferred from the DNA itself. The sample table contains approximately 55,000 clones; only one count was recorded for 60% to 80% of them. Clones ranked in the top ten supply approximately 16% of the sample.

This sample was taken from a study of T cell clones after liver transplantation (dated by TCRdb to between 2017 and 2020). With respect to the entire study: Samples were obtained from ITN030ST, a randomized trial in which withdrawal of immunosuppression was attempted within 2 years of liver transplantation. Donor-reactive T cell clones were identified by TCRbeta sequencing following a pre-transplant mixed lymphocyte reaction and were subsequently tracked in post-transplant blood. Third party-reactive TCRbeta sequences were also identified from pre-transplant MLRs to serve as an antigen-independent comparator for donor-reactive sequences. Of the eight recipients, a few were HCV-positive, while the remaining recipients had been transplanted for non-autoimmune, non-viral indications. Subjects received no induction therapy and standard immunosuppression until randomization at 12-24 months post-transplant. To count as tolerant, a recipient had to stay completely off immunosuppression for at least one year without liver enzymes climbing beyond twice the upper limit of normal. Blood samples were collected pre-transplant, pre-randomization before withdrawal, and post-randomization after either complete withdrawal or failed withdrawal. A cohort of 8 liver transplant recipients was studied, of whom 3 were classified as tolerant and 5 as non-tolerant. Findings and caveats that apply to the study as a whole: Donor-reactive sequences declined more than third party-reactive ones, suggesting partial antigen-specific deletion unrelated to withdrawal success. Conclusions were preliminary, limited by small, heterogeneous patient numbers and non-standardized post-transplant time points. Since no allograft tissue specimens were available, donor-reactive T cells may have migrated into the graft instead of being deleted. Low numbers of available donor cells limited the measurable donor-reactive repertoire in a couple of subjects. When repertoire turnover was taken into account, detection of donor-reactive sequences was significantly reduced in 7 of 8 subjects for CD4 and in 8 of 8 subjects for CD8. In most of the 8 subjects, regardless of tolerance or HCV status, circulating donor-reactive CD4 TCRbeta sequences dropped significantly post-transplant.

CDR1 and CDR2 (SGDLS, YYNGEE) derive from the germline V gene. From V the trimming removes 3 bases and from J it removes 2 bases, while the gene matches leave 6 bases of the junction unaccounted for. The CDR3 sequence holds 15 residues, the cysteine and phenylalanine included. The DNA shown is the 45-base CDR3, in frame from base 1. Recombination connected TRBV9 to TRBJ2-5; 8 bases in the junction line up with TRBD1. The TCR originated in a human donor who received a liver transplant. The source was CD4+ T cells from blood, collected before liver transplant. This receptor carries the CDR3 CASSAWDRKQETQYF. The DNA sequence is TGTGCCAGCAGCGCATGGGACAGGAAGCAAGAGACCCAGTACTTC. With the rest looked up from the reference TRBV9 and TRBJ2-5 genes rather than sequenced, the full variable domain is DSGVTQTPKHLITATGQRVTLRCSPRSGDLSVYWYQQSLDQGLQFLIQYYNGEERAKGNILERFSAQQFPDLHSELNLSSLELGDSALYFCASSAWDRKQETQYFGPGTRLLVL.